The 30 T cell receptor beta chains given below trace back to one sample, sequenced in a study of T cells in Graves' hyperthyroidism and ophthalmopathy. Using RNA transcripts as the source, TCR beta CDR3 regions were amplified. TCR CDR3 underwent first-round RT-PCR with the HTBI primer set. TCRdb called the multiplex PCR reads again in MiXCR, with one record for every CDR3 protein. The data hold about 270,000 distinct CDR3 sequences, with less than 30% observed a single time. Sequencing was performed on blood. Source of these receptors: a man aged 35 to 55 with Graves' hyperthyroidism that later progressed to Graves' ophthalmopathy.

The genes are TRBV28 and TRBJ2-1; D might be TRBD2 (5 bases). Trimming removed 5 bases from V and 9 bases from J, with 23 bases in between. From germline, CDR1 is MDHEN and CDR2 SYDVKM. The CDR3 has 16 residues. CDR3: CASSQPLRAGLSEQFF. The CDR3 nucleotides read TGTGCCAGCAGTCAACCGCTGCGGGCCGGATTAAGTGAGCAGTTCTTC.

This clonotype was seen at least ten times. This chain connects TRBV20-1 to TRBJ2-2; D is uncertain. The CDR3 spans 12 residues. Germline CDR1 and CDR2: DFQATT and SNEGSKA (reference sequence). The germline V and J ends were trimmed by 3 bases and 1 base, with 3 bases remaining between them. The CDR3 reads CSASENTGELFF. The CDR3 DNA follows: TGCAGTGCTAGTGAGAACACCGGGGAGCTGTTTTTT.

The chain carries TRBV6-2 or TRBV6-3 and TRBJ1-2; the match to TRBD1 covers 7 bases. The V gene's germline CDR1 is MNHEY and CDR2 SVGEGT. The CDR3 spans 15 residues. The junction had 10 bases not matched to a gene; V was cut back by 5 bases and J by 4 bases. Here the CDR3 reads CASSTGTAPSYGYTF. The CDR3 DNA reads TGTGCCAGCAGTACAGGGACAGCCCCAAGCTATGGCTACACCTTC.

This clonotype has a count of ten or more. This chain uses TRBV4-1 with TRBJ2-7; 9 positions agree with TRBD2. The CDR3 consists of 16 residues. Germline V gene lookup returns CDR1 MGHRA and CDR2 YSYEKL. The V and J ends lost 4 bases and 4 bases, in that order; junction bases with no gene match: 11. The CDR3 DNA reads TGCGCCAGCAGCCTCACCTCGGTTAGCGGGAGTTACGAGCAGTACTTC. It specifies CASSLTSVSGSYEQYF.

This clonotype has at least ten counts. The chain couples TRBV5-1 to TRBJ1-1; no firm D call. V lost 2 bases and J 1 base, leaving 12 bases between the germline ends. Germline V gene sequence: CDR1 SGHRS, CDR2 YFSETQ. CDR3 length: 15 residues. CDR3 protein: CASSFGGNANTEAFF. The CDR3 DNA sequence: TGCGCCAGCAGCTTTGGAGGGAATGCGAACACTGAAGCTTTCTTT.

This clonotype was detected many times. This sequence joins TRBV12-3 or TRBV12-4 and TRBJ1-1; no definite D call. The ends were cut back, 6 bases at V and 0 bases at J, with 11 bases in the middle. The CDR3 sequence is 14 residues long. The DNA for the CDR3 is TGTGCCAGCAGCCCGGTTGAGATGAACACTGAAGCTTTCTTT. As protein: CASSPVEMNTEAFF.

J is TRBJ2-5 and V is TRBV6-1; weak D call: TRBD1 (7 bases). Germline CDR1 MNHNS, CDR2 SASEGT. The CDR3 extends over 15 amino acids. The V and J ends lost 5 bases and 5 bases respectively, with 18 bases between them. CDR3: CASSPSRTGGETQYF. CDR3 DNA: TGTGCCAGCAGTCCTTCCAGGACAGGAGGGGAGACCCAGTACTTC.

This clonotype was seen repeatedly, ten times or more. V gene TRBV6-2 or TRBV6-3 combines with J gene TRBJ2-1, with 9 nucleotides matching TRBD2. Germline values: CDR1 MNHEY, CDR2 SVGEGT. The CDR3 covers 15 residues. Here the CDR3 reads CAIRSGTSRYNEQFF. CDR3 DNA sequence: TGTGCAATCCGATCCGGGACTAGCAGATACAATGAGCAGTTCTTC.

The sample holds many counts of this clonotype. The chain carries TRBV28 and TRBJ2-2; 10 bases map to TRBD1. The length of the CDR3 is 15 residues. V lost 10 bases, J lost 3 bases, and 8 bases stayed unmatched. The germline CDR1 and CDR2 sequences are MDHEN and SYDVKM. Here the CDR3 DNA reads TGTGCCATTCCCTCCGGGACAGGGGACACCGGGGAGCTGTTTTTT. It specifies CAIPSGTGDTGELFF.

At least ten counts were recorded for this clonotype. The chain has TRBV20-1 and TRBJ2-5; possible D gene TRBD2, 6 bases. CDR1 is DFQATT, CDR2 SNEGSKA, per germline (reference sequence). V was pared by 3 bases and J by 2 bases, with 16 bases between. CDR3 length: 15 amino acids. The CDR3 DNA reads as TGCAGTGCTAGGACGACTAGGACTAATCAAGAGACCCAGTACTTC. Protein: CSARTTRTNQETQYF.

This clonotype was recorded many times. The V gene is TRBV13, the J gene TRBJ2-7; no clear D. CDR3 length: 14 residues. V was clipped by 6 bases and J by 10 bases, with 22 bases between them. From germline, CDR1 is PRHDT and CDR2 FYEKMQ (reference sequence). The CDR3 sequence is CASSKTGPSTFQYF. CDR3 in DNA: TGTGCCAGCAGTAAAACCGGTCCTAGTACTTTCCAGTACTTC.

Ten or more counts support this clonotype. The CDR3 DNA reads TGTGCCAGCAGACCGGGACTAGCGGGAGGGTACGAGCAGTACTTC. Protein sequence: CASRPGLAGGYEQYF. The J gene is TRBJ2-7, the V gene TRBV6-5; 16 bases match TRBD2. Germline-derived CDR1 and CDR2 are MNHEY and SVGAGI. CDR3 size: 15 residues. J was trimmed by 4 bases and V by 6 bases; bases with no gene match: 3.

This clonotype was seen repeatedly, ten times or more. The rearrangement uses TRBV6-1 and TRBJ2-2; D not resolved. Germline V gene sequence: CDR1 MNHNS, CDR2 SASEGT. The CDR3 spans 14 residues. V was clipped by 1 base and J by 7 bases, with 10 bases between them. The CDR3 DNA reads as TGTGCCAGCAGTGAAGGTATCTTGGTCGGGGAGCTGTTTTTT. Protein sequence: CASSEGILVGELFF.

This clonotype was seen ten or more times. The gene calls are TRBV3-1 and TRBJ1-2; possibly TRBD1 for D (6 bases). The V and J ends lost 1 base and 2 bases respectively, with 20 bases between them. CDR3 length: 18 amino acids. Germline V gives CDR1 LGHDT, CDR2 YNNKEL (reference sequence). CDR3 sequence (DNA): TGTGCCAGCAGCCAAGTTAGAGCGGGGGGGACAATCAACTATGGCTACACCTTC. This codes for CASSQVRAGGTINYGYTF. Full variable domain (missing parts from reference TRBV3-1 and TRBJ1-2): DTAVSQTPKYLVTQMGNDKSIKCEQNLGHDTMYWYKQDSKKFLKIMFSYNNKELIINETVPNRFSPKSPDKAHLNLHINSLELGDSAVYFCASSQVRAGGTINYGYTFGSGTRLTVV.

This clonotype appeared many times. The chain employs TRBV6-5 and TRBJ2-2; 7 bases align to TRBD1. The CDR3 has 17 residues. J gave up 4 bases and V 4 bases, and 12 bases lay outside the gene matches. Germline V gene data show CDR1 as MNHEY and CDR2 as SVGAGI. In DNA, the CDR3 is TGTGCCAGCAGTTCCCTCTGGACAGGATTTGGCACCGGGGAGCTGTTTTTT. Translating gives CASSSLWTGFGTGELFF.

There are many counts of this clonotype. V is TRBV6-5 and J is TRBJ2-7; D might be TRBD1 (6 bases). V lost 0 bases to trimming and J lost 6 bases, with 21 bases between them. The CDR3 totals 17 residues. Germline CDR1 is MNHEY and CDR2 is SVGAGI. The DNA of the CDR3 is TGTGCCAGCAGTTACTCGGGGGCATTACTGTTAACGGGCGAGCAGTACTTC. It is translated as CASSYSGALLLTGEQYF.

This clonotype was seen at least ten times. The J gene is TRBJ1-2, the V gene TRBV11-2; D not resolved. The V gene lost 0 bases and the J gene lost 0 bases, with 11 bases spanning the gap. Germline lookup yields CDR1 SGHAT and CDR2 FQNNGV. The CDR3 sequence is 16 residues long. The CDR3 DNA sequence: TGTGCCAGCAGCTTAGATCGAGCGGGGACTAACTATGGCTACACCTTC. It is translated as CASSLDRAGTNYGYTF.

This clonotype was seen ten or more times. The chain uses TRBV12-3 or TRBV12-4 and TRBJ1-5; TRBD1 is a possible D gene (5 bases). V was shortened by 5 bases and J by 1 base, with 21 bases between the two germline ends. CDR3 length: 18 amino acids. The CDR3 protein is CASSPRGGSKGSNQPQHF. CDR3 bases: TGTGCCAGCAGTCCCCGCGGCGGCTCAAAGGGGAGCAATCAGCCCCAGCATTTT.

The CDR3 DNA sequence: TGTGCCAGTAGCCACAGGGGGCGGGAGACCCAGTACTTC. Residues: CASSHRGRETQYF. The chain employs TRBV19 and TRBJ2-5, with TRBD1 matching over 9 bases. There are 13 residues in the CDR3. Trimming cost V 6 bases and J 5 bases; bases outside gene matches: 4. CDR1 and CDR2 (germline): LNHDA, SQIVND (reference sequence).

This clonotype appeared many times. This rearrangement joins TRBV12-3 or TRBV12-4 to TRBJ1-1; D unresolved. The CDR3 length is 13 residues. V was shortened by 1 base and J by 7 bases, with 10 bases between the two germline ends. CDR3 sequence: CASSLEQFNEAFF. The CDR3 DNA reads as TGTGCCAGCAGTTTAGAACAGTTTAATGAAGCTTTCTTT.

The V call is TRBV6-1, the J call TRBJ1-2, with TRBD1 matching 8 bases. Germline-derived CDR1 and CDR2 are MNHNS and SASEGT. CDR3 length: 14 residues. V shed 7 bases and J 8 bases; nucleotides not matched to a gene: 12. Here the CDR3 reads CASTPRTGGKGYTF. The CDR3 DNA is TGTGCCAGCACCCCCCGAACAGGGGGAAAGGGCTACACCTTC.

In its sample, this clonotype was seen many times. This sequence joins TRBV18 and TRBJ2-2; 8 bases are shared with TRBD2. The CDR3 is 15 amino acids. Germline V gives CDR1 KGHSH, CDR2 LQKENI. The junction had 3 bases not matched to a gene; V was cut back by 0 bases and J by 6 bases. The DNA of the CDR3 is TGTGCCAGCTCACCACCAGCGGGAGTCCCCGGGGAGCTGTTTTTT. This encodes CASSPPAGVPGELFF.

CDR3 DNA sequence: TGTGCCAGTAGTACACGCCCGGGACAGGGCTACGAGCAGTACTTC. Translated, it gives CASSTRPGQGYEQYF. The chain is built from TRBV19 and TRBJ2-7; 9 bases line up with TRBD1. With 4 bases clipped from V and 3 bases from J, the junction kept 7 bases outside the gene matches. In germline, CDR1 is LNHDA, CDR2 SQIVND (reference sequence). CDR3 length equals 15 residues.

Ten or more counts support this clonotype. The rearrangement uses TRBV12-3 or TRBV12-4 and TRBJ1-5; the match to TRBD1 covers 8 bases. The ends lost 6 bases at V and 6 bases at J; junction bases unmatched: 4. The CDR3 runs to 13 residues. The CDR3 sequence is CASSGQGIQPQHF. The CDR3 DNA is TGTGCCAGCAGCGGACAGGGAATTCAGCCCCAGCATTTT.

This clonotype has at least ten counts. The chain combines TRBV27 with TRBJ1-2, with D hard to call. This CDR3 has 13 amino acids. Between the trimmed V and J ends, which lost 4 bases and 0 bases, there was a span of 6 bases. Germline V CDR1 and CDR2: MNHEY, SMNVEV (reference sequence). CDR3 bases: TGTGCCAGCAGTTCCGGGCCTAACTATGGCTACACCTTC. As protein: CASSSGPNYGYTF.

This clonotype was seen at least ten times. The chain joins TRBV9 to TRBJ2-5; D remains ambiguous. Deletions cut 0 bases from V and 4 bases from J, with 13 bases between. Per germline, CDR1 SGDLS and CDR2 YYNGEE. This CDR3 comprises 15 residues. The CDR3 sequence is CASSVEGFKGETQYF. As DNA, the CDR3 is TGTGCCAGCAGCGTAGAAGGGTTTAAGGGAGAGACCCAGTACTTC.

The chain links TRBV6-1 to TRBJ1-1, with a weak D call TRBD1 (5 bases). This CDR3 is built from 12 residues. V lost 6 bases and J lost 6, with 11 bases in between. Germline CDR1 and CDR2: MNHNS and SASEGT. In nucleotides, the CDR3 is TGTGCCAGCAGGTCTAGGGGCTCTGAAGCTTTCTTT. This translates into CASRSRGSEAFF.

At least ten counts were recorded for this clonotype. The genes are TRBV6-5 and TRBJ1-2; D gene ambiguous. Trimming left V 4 bases short and J 7 bases short, with 13 bases between. This CDR3 contains 13 residues. Per germline, CDR1 MNHEY and CDR2 SVGAGI. CDR3 DNA sequence: TGTGCCAGCAGTTCGGACCGCCCCAGTGGCTACACCTTC. Translated: CASSSDRPSGYTF.

This clonotype occurred many times. The chain joins TRBV5-1 to TRBJ2-2; D is undetermined. Trimming stripped 2 bases from V and 7 bases from J, with 12 bases between. The CDR3 has 14 amino acids. Per germline, CDR1 SGHRS and CDR2 YFSETQ. DNA for the CDR3: TGCGCCAGCAGCTTTCGAGGACCCATCGGGGAGCTGTTTTTT. This gives the protein CASSFRGPIGELFF.

The chain joins TRBV6-4 to TRBJ1-2; D not certain. Germline CDR1 and CDR2: MRHNA and SNTAGT. Trimming pared 3 bases from V and 8 bases from J, leaving 13 bases between. The CDR3 consists of 13 residues. The CDR3 DNA follows: TGTGCCAGCAGTGAATTGGGTGTGTGGGGCTACACCTTC. It specifies CASSELGVWGYTF.